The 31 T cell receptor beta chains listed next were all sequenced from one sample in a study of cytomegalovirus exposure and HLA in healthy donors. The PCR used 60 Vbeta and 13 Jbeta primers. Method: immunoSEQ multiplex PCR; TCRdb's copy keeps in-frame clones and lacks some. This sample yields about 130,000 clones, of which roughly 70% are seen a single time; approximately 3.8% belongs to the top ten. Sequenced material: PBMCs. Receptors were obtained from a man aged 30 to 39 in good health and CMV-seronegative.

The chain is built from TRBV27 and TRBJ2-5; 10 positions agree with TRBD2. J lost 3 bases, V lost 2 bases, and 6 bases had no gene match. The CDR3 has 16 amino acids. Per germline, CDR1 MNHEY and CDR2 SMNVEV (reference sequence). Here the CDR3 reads CASSLRRLAGEETQYF. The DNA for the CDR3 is TGTGCCAGCAGTTTACGTCGGCTAGCGGGAGAAGAGACCCAGTACTTC.

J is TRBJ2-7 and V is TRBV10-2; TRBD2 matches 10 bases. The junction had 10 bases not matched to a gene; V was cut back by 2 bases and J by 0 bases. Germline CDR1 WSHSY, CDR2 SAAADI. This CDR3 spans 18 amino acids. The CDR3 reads CASSEILAGRRSSYEQYF. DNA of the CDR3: TGCGCCAGCAGTGAGATACTAGCGGGAAGGCGAAGCTCCTACGAGCAGTACTTC.

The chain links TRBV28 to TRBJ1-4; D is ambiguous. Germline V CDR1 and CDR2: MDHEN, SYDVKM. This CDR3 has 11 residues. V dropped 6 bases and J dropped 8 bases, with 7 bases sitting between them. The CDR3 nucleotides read TGTGCCAGCAGGGTCCGGGAAAAACTGTTTTTT. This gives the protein CASRVREKLFF.

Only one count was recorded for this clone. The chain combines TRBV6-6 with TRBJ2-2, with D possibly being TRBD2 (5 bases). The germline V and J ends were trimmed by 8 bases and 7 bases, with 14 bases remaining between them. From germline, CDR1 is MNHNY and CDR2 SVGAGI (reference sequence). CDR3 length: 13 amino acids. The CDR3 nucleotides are TGTGCCAGCCGATCCTTCGAGGGCGGGGAGCTGTTTTTT. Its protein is CASRSFEGGELFF.

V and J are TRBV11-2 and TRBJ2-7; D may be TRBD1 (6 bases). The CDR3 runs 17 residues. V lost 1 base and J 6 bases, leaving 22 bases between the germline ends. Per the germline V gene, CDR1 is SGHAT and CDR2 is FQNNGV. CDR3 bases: TGTGCCAGCAGCTTAGTAGGCCCCCGACAGGAATGGACCGAGCAGTACTTC. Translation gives CASSLVGPRQEWTEQYF.

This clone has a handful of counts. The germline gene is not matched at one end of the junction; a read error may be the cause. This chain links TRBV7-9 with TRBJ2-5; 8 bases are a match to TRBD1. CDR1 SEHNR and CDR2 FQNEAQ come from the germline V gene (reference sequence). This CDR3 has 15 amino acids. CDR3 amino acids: CSSSLRQGAGETQYF. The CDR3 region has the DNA TGTTCCAGCAGCTTAAGGCAGGGGGCGGGGGAGACCCAGTACTTC.

The CDR3 DNA follows: TGTGCCAGCAGGCCGACTAGCGGGGGGGCCCACGAGCAGTACTTC. This encodes CASRPTSGGAHEQYF. This chain links TRBV6-5 with TRBJ2-7, with 14 bases that match TRBD2. The V and J ends lost 6 bases and 5 bases, in that order; junction bases with no gene match: 6. The germline CDR1 and CDR2 sequences are MNHEY and SVGAGI. The CDR3 length is 15 residues.

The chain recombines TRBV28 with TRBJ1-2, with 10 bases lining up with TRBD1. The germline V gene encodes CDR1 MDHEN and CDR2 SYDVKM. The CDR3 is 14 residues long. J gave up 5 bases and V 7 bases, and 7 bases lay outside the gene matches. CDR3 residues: CASTPGQGYYGYTF. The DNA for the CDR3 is TGTGCCAGCACCCCGGGACAGGGGTATTATGGCTACACCTTC.

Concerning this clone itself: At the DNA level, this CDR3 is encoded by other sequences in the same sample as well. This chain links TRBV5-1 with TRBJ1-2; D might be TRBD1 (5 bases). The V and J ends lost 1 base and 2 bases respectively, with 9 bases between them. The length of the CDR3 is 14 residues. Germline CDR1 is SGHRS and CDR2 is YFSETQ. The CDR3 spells CASSLSRQNYGYTF. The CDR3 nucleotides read TGCGCCAGCAGCTTGTCCAGACAGAACTATGGCTACACCTTC. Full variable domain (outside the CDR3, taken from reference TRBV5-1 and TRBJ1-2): KAGVTQTPRYLIKTRGQQVTLSCSPISGHRSVSWYQQTPGQGLQFLFEYFSETQRNKGNFPGRFSGRQFSNSRSEMNVSTLELGDSALYLCASSLSRQNYGYTFGSGTRLTVV.

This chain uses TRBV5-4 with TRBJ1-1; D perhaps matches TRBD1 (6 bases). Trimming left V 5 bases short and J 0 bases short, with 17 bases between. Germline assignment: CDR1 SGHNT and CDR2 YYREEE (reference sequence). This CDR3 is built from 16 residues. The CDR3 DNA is TGTGCCAGCAGAATAAGTCCCGGGACACTGAACACTGAAGCTTTCTTT. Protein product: CASRISPGTLNTEAFF.

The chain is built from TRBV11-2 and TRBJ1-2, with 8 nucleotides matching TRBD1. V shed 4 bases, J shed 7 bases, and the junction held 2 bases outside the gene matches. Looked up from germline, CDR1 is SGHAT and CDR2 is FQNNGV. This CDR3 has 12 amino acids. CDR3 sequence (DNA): TGTGCCAGCAGCTCTGACAGGGGTGGCTACACCTTC. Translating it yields CASSSDRGGYTF.

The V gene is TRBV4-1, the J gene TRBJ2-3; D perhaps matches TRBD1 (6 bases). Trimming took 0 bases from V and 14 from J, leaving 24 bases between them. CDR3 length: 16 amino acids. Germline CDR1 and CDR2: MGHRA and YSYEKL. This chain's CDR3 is CASSQDGGQAIAMLYF. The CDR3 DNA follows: TGCGCCAGCAGCCAAGATGGGGGCCAAGCTATAGCTATGTTGTATTTT.

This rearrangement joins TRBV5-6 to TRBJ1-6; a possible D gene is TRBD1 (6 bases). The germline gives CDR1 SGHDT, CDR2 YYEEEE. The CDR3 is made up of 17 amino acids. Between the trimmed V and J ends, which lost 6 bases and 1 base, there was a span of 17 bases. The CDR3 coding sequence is TGTGCCAGCATGGGGGCAGGGTTGAGGTCCTATAATTCACCCCTCCACTTT. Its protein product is CASMGAGLRSYNSPLHF.

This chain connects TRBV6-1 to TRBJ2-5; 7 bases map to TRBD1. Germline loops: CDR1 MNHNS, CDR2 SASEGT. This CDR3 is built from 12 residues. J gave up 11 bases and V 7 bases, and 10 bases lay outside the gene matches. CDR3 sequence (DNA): TGTGCCAGCACCATACAGGGGCCAGGGCAGTACTTC. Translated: CASTIQGPGQYF.

CDR3 amino acids: CASSFLAGGETQYF. The CDR3 bases are TGTGCCAGCAGCTTTCTAGCGGGGGGAGAGACCCAGTACTTC. The chain combines TRBV5-6 with TRBJ2-5; 11 bases line up with TRBD2. This CDR3 has 14 residues. Germline CDR1 reads SGHDT; CDR2 reads YYEEEE. J was trimmed by 4 bases and V by 2 bases; bases with no gene match: 1.

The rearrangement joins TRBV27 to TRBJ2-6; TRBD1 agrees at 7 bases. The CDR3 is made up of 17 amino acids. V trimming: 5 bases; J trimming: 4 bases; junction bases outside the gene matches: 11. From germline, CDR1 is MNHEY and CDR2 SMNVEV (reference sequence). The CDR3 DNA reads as TGTGCCAGCAGTAAGAGCAGAGGGGGCGAGGGGGCCAACGTCCTGACTTTC. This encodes CASSKSRGGEGANVLTF.

DNA of the CDR3: TGTGCCAGCAGCTTAGATGCGGGCGGGGGCTATGGCTACACCTTC. This gives the protein CASSLDAGGGYGYTF. The rearrangement joins TRBV7-9 to TRBJ1-2; TRBD1 might be the D (5 bases). Trimming pared 1 base from V and 4 bases from J, leaving 13 bases between. Per germline, CDR1 SEHNR and CDR2 FQNEAQ (reference sequence). The CDR3 runs 15 residues.

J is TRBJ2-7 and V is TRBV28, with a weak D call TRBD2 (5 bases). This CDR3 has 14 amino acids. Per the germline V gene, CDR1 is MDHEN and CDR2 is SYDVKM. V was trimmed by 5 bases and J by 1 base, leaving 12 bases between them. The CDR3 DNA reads TGTGCCAGCAGTAAATCGGGGAATTCCTACGAGCAGTACTTC. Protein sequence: CASSKSGNSYEQYF.

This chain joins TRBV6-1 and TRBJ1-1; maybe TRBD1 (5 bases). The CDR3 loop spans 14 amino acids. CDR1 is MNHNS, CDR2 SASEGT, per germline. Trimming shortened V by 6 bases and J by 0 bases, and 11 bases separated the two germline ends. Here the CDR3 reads CASSHGTLNTEAFF. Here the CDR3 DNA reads TGTGCCAGCAGCCACGGGACTCTGAACACTGAAGCTTTCTTT.

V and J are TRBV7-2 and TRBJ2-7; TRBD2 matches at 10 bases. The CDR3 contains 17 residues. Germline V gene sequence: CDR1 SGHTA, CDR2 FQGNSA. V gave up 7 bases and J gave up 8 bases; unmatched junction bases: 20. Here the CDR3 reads CASTSPTSGVMPTKQYF. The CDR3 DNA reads TGTGCCAGCACATCCCCAACTAGCGGGGTAATGCCTACGAAGCAGTACTTC.

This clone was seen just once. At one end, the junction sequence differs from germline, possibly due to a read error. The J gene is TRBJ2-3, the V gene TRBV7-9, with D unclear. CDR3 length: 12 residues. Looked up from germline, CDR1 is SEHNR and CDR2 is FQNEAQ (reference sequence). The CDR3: CSSSFASDTQYF. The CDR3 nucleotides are TGTTCCAGCAGCTTCGCGAGCGATACGCAGTATTTT.

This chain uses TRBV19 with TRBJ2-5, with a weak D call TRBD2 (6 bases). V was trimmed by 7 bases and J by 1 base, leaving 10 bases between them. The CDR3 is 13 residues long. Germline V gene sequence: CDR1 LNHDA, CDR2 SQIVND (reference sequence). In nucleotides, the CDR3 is TGTGCCAGTAAGGAGGGTTCCCAAGAGACCCAGTACTTC. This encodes CASKEGSQETQYF.

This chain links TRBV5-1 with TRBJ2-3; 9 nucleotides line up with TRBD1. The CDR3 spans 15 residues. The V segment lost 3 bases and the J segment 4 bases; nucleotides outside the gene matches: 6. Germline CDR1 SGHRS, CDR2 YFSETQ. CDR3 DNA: TGCGCCAGCAGCTCCTGGGACAGGGTGGCAGATACGCAGTATTTT. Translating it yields CASSSWDRVADTQYF.

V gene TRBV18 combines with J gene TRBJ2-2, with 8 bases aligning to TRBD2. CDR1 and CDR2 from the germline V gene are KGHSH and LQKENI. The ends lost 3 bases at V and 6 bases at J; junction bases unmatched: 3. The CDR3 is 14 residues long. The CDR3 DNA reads TGTGCCAGCTCACCTGGACTAGCATCCGGGGAGCTGTTTTTT. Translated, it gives CASSPGLASGELFF.

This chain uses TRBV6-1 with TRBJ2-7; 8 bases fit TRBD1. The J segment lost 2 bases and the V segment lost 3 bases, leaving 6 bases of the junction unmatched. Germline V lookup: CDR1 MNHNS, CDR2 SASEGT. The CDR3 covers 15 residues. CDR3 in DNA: TGTGCCAGCAGTGAGACCGGGACAGGCACCTACGAGCAGTACTTC. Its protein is CASSETGTGTYEQYF.

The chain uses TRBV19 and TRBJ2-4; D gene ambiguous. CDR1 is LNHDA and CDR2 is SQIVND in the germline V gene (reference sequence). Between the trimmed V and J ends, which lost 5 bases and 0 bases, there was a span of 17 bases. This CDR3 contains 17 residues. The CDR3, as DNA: TGTGCCAGTAGTCCCGGAGCTCGGGTCCTAGCCAAAAACATTCAGTACTTC. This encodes CASSPGARVLAKNIQYF.

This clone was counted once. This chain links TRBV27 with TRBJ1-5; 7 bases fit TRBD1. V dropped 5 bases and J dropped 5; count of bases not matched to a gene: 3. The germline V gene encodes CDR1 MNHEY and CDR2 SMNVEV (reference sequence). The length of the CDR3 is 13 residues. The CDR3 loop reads CASSTTGYQPQHF. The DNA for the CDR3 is TGTGCCAGCAGTACGACAGGGTATCAGCCCCAGCATTTT.

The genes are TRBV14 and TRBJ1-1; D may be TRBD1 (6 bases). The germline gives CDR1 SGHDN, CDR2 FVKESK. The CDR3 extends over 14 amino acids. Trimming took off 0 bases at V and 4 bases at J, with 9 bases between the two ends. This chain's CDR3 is CASSQDPRGTEAFF. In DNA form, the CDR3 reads TGTGCCAGCAGCCAAGACCCCAGGGGCACTGAAGCTTTCTTT.

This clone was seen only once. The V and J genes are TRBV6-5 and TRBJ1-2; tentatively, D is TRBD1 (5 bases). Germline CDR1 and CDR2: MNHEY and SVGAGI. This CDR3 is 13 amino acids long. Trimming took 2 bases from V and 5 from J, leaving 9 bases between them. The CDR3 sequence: CASSYEGRYGYTF. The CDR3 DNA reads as TGTGCCAGCAGTTACGAGGGGAGGTATGGCTACACCTTC.

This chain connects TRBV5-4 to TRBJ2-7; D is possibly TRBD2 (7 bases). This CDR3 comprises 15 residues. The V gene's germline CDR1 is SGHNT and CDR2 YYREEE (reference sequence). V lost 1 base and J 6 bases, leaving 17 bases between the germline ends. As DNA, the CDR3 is TGTGCCAGCAGCTTGCCGGGGGGCAGGGTTGTCGAGCAGTACTTC. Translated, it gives CASSLPGGRVVEQYF.

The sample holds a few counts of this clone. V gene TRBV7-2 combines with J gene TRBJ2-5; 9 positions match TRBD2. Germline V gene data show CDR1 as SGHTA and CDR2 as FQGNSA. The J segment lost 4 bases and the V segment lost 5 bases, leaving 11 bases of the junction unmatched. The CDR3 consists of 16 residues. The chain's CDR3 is CASSESGGTRGETQYF. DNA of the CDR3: TGTGCCAGCAGCGAAAGCGGGGGGACCCGTGGAGAGACCCAGTACTTC.